Following are 21 T cell receptor beta chains from one sample sequenced in a study of blood T cell repertoires in COVID-19. Profiling relied on immunoSEQ multiplex PCR, and the TCRdb table lists in-frame clones only, not all of them. Counted here are some 150,000 clones, about nine tenths occurring once; the ten biggest clones make up under 3%. The specimen was peripheral blood. The origin of the receptors is a man aged 50-59 years with active COVID-19.

This clone was seen a handful of times. The V and J genes are TRBV7-9 and TRBJ1-2; no definite D call. Trimming shortened V by 2 bases and J by 4 bases, and 5 bases separated the two germline ends. The CDR3 runs to 12 residues. In germline, CDR1 is SEHNR, CDR2 FQNEAQ (reference sequence). Here the CDR3 reads CASSLFGYGYTF. CDR3 DNA sequence: TGTGCCAGCAGCTTATTCGGCTATGGCTACACCTTC.

The rearrangement links TRBV2 to TRBJ2-3; 10 bases are a match to TRBD2. The V segment lost 6 bases and the J segment 5 bases; nucleotides outside the gene matches: 5. CDR1 SNHLY and CDR2 FYNNEI come from the germline V gene. There are 14 residues in the CDR3. CDR3: CASRVAGGRDTQYF. CDR3 DNA sequence: TGTGCCAGCAGGGTAGCGGGGGGTAGAGATACGCAGTATTTT.

This clone was counted a single time. DNA for the CDR3: TGTGCCAGCAGCCGTGATTCGGGGGGGCTCACAGATACGCAGTATTTT. Its translation is CASSRDSGGLTDTQYF. The genes are TRBV7-2 and TRBJ2-3, with 8 bases lining up with TRBD2. Looked up from germline, CDR1 is SGHTA and CDR2 is FQGNSA. Losses at the gene ends were 5 bases for V and 2 bases for J; bases not matched to a gene: 9. The CDR3 loop spans 16 amino acids.

The chain carries TRBV6-5 and TRBJ1-2, with 7 bases lining up with TRBD1. The CDR3 has 15 amino acids. Germline CDR1 MNHEY, CDR2 SVGAGI. The V gene end was trimmed by 6 bases and the J gene end by 4 bases; junction bases not matched to a gene: 11. In nucleotides, the CDR3 is TGTGCCAGCAGCGCGAGTGGGGACAGCTTCTATGGCTACACCTTC. Amino acids: CASSASGDSFYGYTF.

The V and J genes are TRBV24-1 and TRBJ2-1; TRBD2 matches at 10 bases. The length of the CDR3 is 16 residues. J gave up 7 bases and V 3 bases, and 8 bases lay outside the gene matches. CDR1 and CDR2 from the germline V gene are KGHDR and SFDVKD. The CDR3: CATSDPTSGAGNEQFF. The CDR3 bases are TGTGCCACCAGTGATCCCACTAGCGGGGCCGGGAATGAGCAGTTCTTC.

The chain is built from TRBV7-2 and TRBJ2-1; no clear D. Deletions cut 1 base from V and 2 bases from J, with 6 bases between. The CDR3 sequence is 14 residues long. Looked up from germline, CDR1 is SGHTA and CDR2 is FQGNSA. The CDR3 sequence is CASSLVSAYNEQFF. The CDR3 nucleotides read TGTGCCAGCAGCTTAGTGTCAGCCTACAATGAGCAGTTCTTC.

J is TRBJ1-2 and V is TRBV3-1 (or the pseudogene TRBV3-2); 8 positions match TRBD1. V was clipped by 4 bases and J by 8 bases; unmatched bases: 15. The CDR3 totals 16 residues. Germline V CDR1 and CDR2: LGHDT, YNNKEL (reference sequence). CDR3 in DNA: TGTGCCAGCAGCCCCATTTCCACAGGGGGTTCAGGAGGCTACACCTTC. Amino acids: CASSPISTGGSGGYTF.

The chain employs TRBV7-2 and TRBJ1-2; 8 bases fit TRBD1. The germline V gene encodes CDR1 SGHTA and CDR2 FQGNSA. V was clipped by 5 bases and J by 6 bases; unmatched bases: 5. The CDR3 runs to 13 residues. CDR3 in amino acids: CASSPGTGNGYTF. The CDR3 bases are TGTGCCAGCAGCCCTGGGACAGGTAATGGCTACACCTTC. The whole variable domain, filled in from reference TRBV7-2 and TRBJ1-2, reads GAGVSQSPSNKVTEKGKDVELRCDPISGHTALYWYRQSLGQGLEFLIYFQGNSAPDKSGLPSDRFSAERTGGSVSTLTIQRTQQEDSAVYLCASSPGTGNGYTFGSGTRLTVV.

J is TRBJ2-1 and V is TRBV5-1; 15 bases fit TRBD2. J lost 3 bases, V lost 2 bases, and 9 bases had no gene match. This CDR3 comprises 19 residues. In germline, CDR1 is SGHRS, CDR2 YFSETQ. This CDR3 is CASSFIGLAGGLNYNEQFF. CDR3 DNA: TGCGCCAGCAGCTTTATCGGACTAGCGGGGGGGCTGAACTACAATGAGCAGTTCTTC.

V usage is TRBV3-1 (or the pseudogene TRBV3-2) and J usage is TRBJ2-4, with 7 bases lining up with TRBD2. This CDR3 has 18 amino acids. V lost 0 bases, J lost 1 base, and 9 bases stayed unmatched. The V gene's germline CDR1 is LGHDT and CDR2 YNNKEL (reference sequence). The CDR3 bases are TGTGCCAGCAGCCAAGACCGATACCAGGGAGGGGCCAAAAACATTCAGTACTTC. This sequence encodes CASSQDRYQGGAKNIQYF.

The CDR3 loop is CASSNGGVTHNEQFF. In DNA form, the CDR3 reads TGTGCCAGCAGCAACGGGGGGGTCACTCACAATGAGCAGTTCTTC. The chain joins TRBV6-6 to TRBJ2-1; TRBD2 matches at 8 bases. The junction had 9 bases not matched to a gene; V was cut back by 6 bases and J by 5 bases. The CDR3 is 15 amino acids. Germline-derived CDR1 and CDR2 are MNHNY and SVGAGI (reference sequence).

The rearrangement joins TRBV5-1 to TRBJ2-7; D uncertain. This CDR3 has 14 residues. Between the trimmed V and J ends, which lost 6 bases and 0 bases, there was a span of 13 bases. Germline V gives CDR1 SGHRS, CDR2 YFSETQ. The CDR3 sequence: CASTITSGSYEQYF. In DNA, the CDR3 is TGCGCCAGCACCATAACAAGTGGCTCCTACGAGCAGTACTTC.

The rearrangement links TRBV27 to TRBJ1-6; D not resolved. This CDR3 is built from 14 residues. V was pared by 6 bases and J by 5 bases, with 11 bases between. CDR1 and CDR2 from the germline V gene are MNHEY and SMNVEV (reference sequence). CDR3 DNA: TGTGCCAGCAGCGCAAATAGAAATAATTCACCCCTCCACTTT. Protein sequence: CASSANRNNSPLHF.

The V gene is TRBV18, the J gene TRBJ2-7; 10 bases agree with TRBD1. V lost 6 bases, J lost 2 bases, and 7 bases stayed unmatched. The CDR3 runs to 15 residues. Germline assignment: CDR1 KGHSH and CDR2 LQKENI. The DNA for the CDR3 is TGTGCCAGCTCCCTTGAGGGACAGGGGACCTACGAGCAGTACTTC. Amino acids: CASSLEGQGTYEQYF.

The V and J genes are TRBV7-9 and TRBJ2-7; 9 positions agree with TRBD2. J gave up 2 bases and V 3 bases, and 8 bases lay outside the gene matches. Germline assignment: CDR1 SEHNR and CDR2 FQNEAQ (reference sequence). The CDR3 spans 16 residues. The CDR3 spells CASSFLAGTTPYEQYF. CDR3 nucleotides: TGTGCCAGCAGCTTTCTAGCGGGGACGACCCCCTACGAGCAGTACTTC.

The J gene is TRBJ1-2, the V gene TRBV29-1; 9 bases are a match to TRBD1. Germline CDR1 and CDR2: SQVTM and ANQGSEA. The CDR3 loop spans 14 amino acids. The J segment lost 6 bases and the V segment lost 6 bases, leaving 11 bases of the junction unmatched. Written as DNA, the CDR3 is TGCAGCGTAGTCAGACAGGGGGAATTTGATGGCTACACCTTC. Its protein is CSVVRQGEFDGYTF. The variable domain in full, completed from reference TRBV29-1 and TRBJ1-2, reads SAVISQKPSRDICQRGTSLTIQCQVDSQVTMMFWYRQQPGQSLTLIATANQGSEATYESGFVIDKFPISRPNLTFSTLTVSNMSPEDSSIYLCSVVRQGEFDGYTFGSGTRLTVV.

Only one count was recorded for this clone. The chain has TRBV2 and TRBJ2-5; 7 bases fit TRBD2. V trimming: 3 bases; J trimming: 2 bases; junction bases outside the gene matches: 6. This CDR3 has 15 amino acids. Germline assignment: CDR1 SNHLY and CDR2 FYNNEI. The CDR3 sequence: CASSDGGGSQETQYF. CDR3 DNA: TGTGCCAGCAGTGATGGGGGGGGGTCTCAAGAGACCCAGTACTTC.

The chain employs TRBV30 and TRBJ1-2, with D possibly matching TRBD1 (6 bases). CDR3 length: 14 residues. V dropped 5 bases and J dropped 8 bases, with 21 bases sitting between them. Looked up from germline, CDR1 is GTSNPN and CDR2 is SVGIG (reference sequence). The CDR3 DNA sequence: TGTGCCTGGGACGGCTACGGGGGGCGGGGAGGCTACACCTTC. Translation gives CAWDGYGGRGGYTF.

The chain uses TRBV4-1 and TRBJ1-3, with a tentative D call TRBD1 (5 bases). The CDR3 runs to 15 residues. The V and J ends lost 3 bases and 1 base respectively, with 10 bases between them. Germline loops: CDR1 MGHRA, CDR2 YSYEKL. The CDR3 coding sequence is TGCGCCAGCAGCCACCCGACAGTATCTGGAAACACCATATATTTT. Protein: CASSHPTVSGNTIYF.

This chain links TRBV19 with TRBJ2-1, with D maybe TRBD1 (6 bases). V was cut by 4 bases and J by 0 bases, with 13 bases left in between. Germline values: CDR1 LNHDA, CDR2 SQIVND (reference sequence). This CDR3 has 16 amino acids. The CDR3 DNA reads TGTGCCAGTAGTACAGGGGATGTGGGCTCCTACAATGAGCAGTTCTTC. The encoded protein is CASSTGDVGSYNEQFF. Using reference TRBV19 and TRBJ2-1 for the parts outside the CDR3, the full variable domain is DGGITQSPKYLFRKEGQNVTLSCEQNLNHDAMYWYRQDPGQGLRLIYYSQIVNDFQKGDIAEGYSVSREKKESFPLTVTSAQKNPTAFYLCASSTGDVGSYNEQFFGPGTRLTVL.

This chain joins TRBV3-1 (or the pseudogene TRBV3-2) and TRBJ1-6; D is undetermined. CDR3 length: 15 amino acids. Germline V CDR1 and CDR2: LGHDT, YNNKEL (reference sequence). V shed 3 bases and J shed 6 bases, with 12 bases lying between them. The CDR3 nucleotides are TGTGCCAGCAGCCAGTCGGACTCGAGTAATTCACCCCTCCACTTT. Protein: CASSQSDSSNSPLHF.